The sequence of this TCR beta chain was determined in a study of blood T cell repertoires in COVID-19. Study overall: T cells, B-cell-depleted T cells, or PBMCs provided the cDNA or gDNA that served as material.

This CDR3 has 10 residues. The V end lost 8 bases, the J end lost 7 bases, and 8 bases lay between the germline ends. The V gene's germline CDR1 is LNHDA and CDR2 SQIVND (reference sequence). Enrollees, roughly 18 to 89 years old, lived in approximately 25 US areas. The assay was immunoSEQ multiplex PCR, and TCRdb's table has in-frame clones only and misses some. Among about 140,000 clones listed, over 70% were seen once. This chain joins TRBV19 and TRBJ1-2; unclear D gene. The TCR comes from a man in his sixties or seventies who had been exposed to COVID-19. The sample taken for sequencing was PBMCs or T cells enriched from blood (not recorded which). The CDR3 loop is CASPLSGYTF. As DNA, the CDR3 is TGTGCCAGTCCCCTCAGTGGCTACACCTTC.